A single sample gave rise to the 5 T cell receptor beta chains below, sequenced in a study of human T cells and chemical hapten exposure. TCRdb fed the RACE reads into MiXCR, producing one record per CDR3 protein. The sample yields some 250,000 distinct CDR3 sequences, over 7.5% seen once. Specified time point: pre-sensitization, week 0. The treatment denotes: therapeutic diphenylcyclopropenone sensitization with weekly scalp DPC. The starting material was whole blood, obtained in connection with sensitization to the hapten diphenylcyclopropenone (DPC). Receptors originate from a man between 18 and 35 years old with alopecia areata. Some clones in this sample may be carry-over from other donors' samples.

This clonotype was found a few times. The rearrangement links TRBV7-2 to TRBJ1-3; TRBD1 might be the D (5 bases). CDR3 length equals 15 residues. Germline V gene data show CDR1 as SGHTA and CDR2 as FQGNSA. Trimming shortened V by 6 bases and J by 0 bases, and 12 bases separated the two germline ends. The CDR3 DNA is TGTGCCAGCAGTACGACAGATTTCTCTGGAAACACCATATATTTT. As protein: CASSTTDFSGNTIYF.

CDR3 residues: CSAVQGTGGEEPQHF. The CDR3 DNA reads as TGCAGTGCTGTCCAAGGGACAGGCGGAGAAGAGCCCCAGCATTTT. V and J are TRBV20-1 and TRBJ1-5; 8 bases match TRBD1. This CDR3 region has 15 residues. Germline V gene sequence: CDR1 DFQATT, CDR2 SNEGSKA (reference sequence). The ends lost 5 bases at V and 8 bases at J; junction bases unmatched: 14.

In this sample, this clonotype turned up a few times. V usage is TRBV7-9 and J usage is TRBJ2-1, with a tentative D call TRBD2 (6 bases). The CDR3 totals 18 residues. V was shortened by 4 bases and J by 6 bases, with 25 bases between the two germline ends. The germline V gene encodes CDR1 SEHNR and CDR2 FQNEAQ (reference sequence). The CDR3 DNA follows: TGTGCCAGCAGCTCCCCGGGGGTTGCAGGGCCCCTACTCAATGAGCAGTTCTTC. Its translation: CASSSPGVAGPLLNEQFF.

This clonotype has only a few counts. This chain links TRBV29-1 with TRBJ2-2, with unresolved D. V was trimmed by 4 bases and J by 0 bases, leaving 12 bases between them. Per the germline V gene, CDR1 is SQVTM and CDR2 is ANQGSEA. The length of the CDR3 is 15 residues. Written as DNA, the CDR3 is TGCAGCGTTGTTGGGAAAGCCGCGAACACCGGGGAGCTGTTTTTT. Protein product: CSVVGKAANTGELFF.

V usage is TRBV2 and J usage is TRBJ2-3; no reliable D call. The germline V gene encodes CDR1 SNHLY and CDR2 FYNNEI. The CDR3 covers 14 residues. V was clipped by 7 bases and J by 0 bases, with 11 bases between them. CDR3 protein: CASTWESSTDTQYF. In nucleotides, the CDR3 is TGTGCCAGCACGTGGGAATCAAGCACAGATACGCAGTATTTT. Variable domain in full (rest from reference TRBV2 and TRBJ2-3): EPEVTQTPSHQVTQMGQEVILRCVPISNHLYFYWYRQILGQKVEFLVSFYNNEISEKSEIFDDQFSVERPDGSNFTLKIRSTKLEDSAMYFCASTWESSTDTQYFGPGTRLTVL.